Following are 20 T cell receptor beta chains from one sample sequenced in a study of blood T cell repertoires in COVID-19 (dated by TCRdb to the early 2020s). Libraries were made using the immunoSEQ multiplex PCR assay. TCRdb obtained this table from immuneACCESS and retained in-frame rearrangements with V and J assigned. These tables miss some clones; where compared with another copy, unresolved V genes account for less than half of the shortfall, and the remainder is unexplained. Within this sample are approximately 30,000 clones, with around 92% of them counted one time only. Together, the top ten hold less than 3% of the sample. The sequencing input was peripheral blood. These receptors were collected from a human donor in a cohort sampled during active COVID-19.

The rearrangement uses TRBV7-8 and TRBJ1-2, with TRBD1 as a possible D gene (5 bases). V was shortened by 1 base and J by 6 bases, with 21 bases between the two germline ends. Looked up from germline, CDR1 is SGHVS and CDR2 is FQNEAQ. This CDR3 is built from 17 residues. CDR3 sequence reads: CASSLGRRRGREDGYTF. For the CDR3, the DNA is TGTGCCAGCAGCTTAGGCAGGCGGCGGGGCCGAGAGGATGGCTACACCTTC. Filled out from reference TRBV7-8 and TRBJ1-2, the complete variable domain reads GAGVSQSPRYKVAKRGQDVALRCDPISGHVSLFWYQQALGQGPEFLTYFQNEAQLDKSGLPSDRFFAERPEGSVSTLKIQRTQQEDSAVYLCASSLGRRRGREDGYTFGSGTRLTVV.

The chain joins TRBV6-6 to TRBJ2-7; 11 positions agree with TRBD2. Trimming at V came to 2 bases and at J to 2 bases, leaving 2 bases not matched to a gene. This CDR3 is 15 amino acids long. CDR1 MNHNY and CDR2 SVGAGI come from the germline V gene (reference sequence). The CDR3 DNA is TGTGCCAGCAGTTACCTAGCGGGGGGTACCTACGAGCAGTACTTC. Translated: CASSYLAGGTYEQYF.

This clone was picked up one time. The rearrangement links TRBV25-1 to TRBJ1-1; D uncertain. The CDR3 spans 15 residues. Deletions cut 1 base from V and 4 bases from J, with 13 bases between. Germline V lookup: CDR1 MGHDK, CDR2 SYGVNS. This chain's CDR3 is CASSESKMRGTEAFF. CDR3 DNA sequence: TGTGCCAGCAGTGAATCCAAGATGCGGGGCACTGAAGCTTTCTTT.

This clone appeared a single time. The chain combines TRBV5-6 with TRBJ1-1; the D is unclear. V was clipped by 2 bases and J by 0 bases, with 2 bases between them. This CDR3 spans 12 amino acids. Germline V CDR1 and CDR2: SGHDT, YYEEEE. The CDR3 region is CASSFVNTEAFF. The CDR3 DNA reads TGTGCCAGCAGCTTCGTGAACACTGAAGCTTTCTTT.

This clone is a singleton in its sample. The rearrangement uses TRBV19 and TRBJ1-2; 7 nucleotides line up with TRBD1. J lost 4 bases, V lost 6 bases, and 14 bases had no gene match. Germline V CDR1 and CDR2: LNHDA, SQIVND (reference sequence). This CDR3 region has 16 residues. DNA of the CDR3: TGTGCCAGTAGCATATCCTTCGGGTACAGGGGCTATGGCTACACCTTC. Translating gives CASSISFGYRGYGYTF.

J is TRBJ2-5 and V is TRBV12-5, with D uncertain. Deletions cut 3 bases from V and 4 bases from J, with 18 bases between. This CDR3 is built from 16 residues. Looked up from germline, CDR1 is LGHNT and CDR2 is FRNRAP. CDR3 DNA: TGTGCTAGTGGTTTTGGCTCAGCCCAAACGGGAGAGACCCAGTACTTC. Its protein is CASGFGSAQTGETQYF.

The V call is TRBV7-2, the J call TRBJ1-3, with D possibly matching TRBD1 (5 bases). Looked up from germline, CDR1 is SGHTA and CDR2 is FQGNSA. The V and J ends lost 3 bases and 0 bases respectively, with 9 bases between them. There are 15 residues in the CDR3. The CDR3 loop reads CASSLGLISGNTIYF. The DNA of the CDR3 is TGTGCCAGCAGCTTGGGACTGATCTCTGGAAACACCATATATTTT. Supplemented by reference TRBV7-2 and TRBJ1-3, the full variable domain reads GAGVSQSPSNKVTEKGKDVELRCDPISGHTALYWYRQSLGQGLEFLIYFQGNSAPDKSGLPSDRFSAERTGGSVSTLTIQRTQQEDSAVYLCASSLGLISGNTIYFGEGSWLTVV.

The V call is TRBV18, the J call TRBJ1-5, with D unclear. The CDR3 has 15 residues. The germline V gene has CDR1 KGHSH and CDR2 LQKENI. With 2 bases removed from V and 0 bases from J, the gap between germline ends came to 8 bases. CDR3 amino acids: CASSPSSYSNQPQHF. The CDR3 coding sequence is TGTGCCAGCTCACCATCCTCTTATAGCAATCAGCCCCAGCATTTT.

This clone was found once. The CDR3 reads CASSLWGQGRDQPQHF. The CDR3 DNA reads TGTGCCAGCAGCTTGTGGGGGCAGGGAAGGGATCAGCCCCAGCATTTT. The V call is TRBV5-4, the J call TRBJ1-5; D is possibly TRBD1 (6 bases). Germline assignment: CDR1 SGHNT and CDR2 YYREEE (reference sequence). Trimming pared 1 base from V and 5 bases from J, leaving 16 bases between. The CDR3 extends over 16 amino acids.

The chain joins TRBV14 to TRBJ1-6, with TRBD1 identical over 9 bases. The CDR3 covers 14 residues. Germline-derived CDR1 and CDR2 are SGHDN and FVKESK. J was trimmed by 9 bases and V by 4 bases; bases with no gene match: 4. The CDR3: CASSLGQGISPLHF. For the CDR3, the DNA is TGTGCCAGCAGCCTCGGACAGGGGATTTCACCCCTCCACTTT.

The V call is TRBV19, the J call TRBJ2-7; 7 bases are a match to TRBD2. Germline V lookup: CDR1 LNHDA, CDR2 SQIVND (reference sequence). The junction had 13 bases not matched to a gene; V was cut back by 6 bases and J by 5 bases. This CDR3 has 15 residues. For the CDR3, the DNA is TGTGCCAGTAGCGACATTCCGGGACTAAATCACGAGCAGTACTTC. It yields the protein CASSDIPGLNHEQYF.

The rearrangement links TRBV3-1 (or the pseudogene TRBV3-2) to TRBJ1-6; D possibly corresponds to TRBD1 (5 bases). This CDR3 has 14 amino acids. Trimming took off 0 bases at V and 10 bases at J, with 10 bases between the two ends. The germline V gene encodes CDR1 LGHDT and CDR2 YNNKEL (reference sequence). The CDR3 coding sequence is TGTGCCAGCAGCCAAGAGGGGCTGAACTCACCCCTCCACTTT. Its protein product is CASSQEGLNSPLHF.

The CDR3 nucleotides read TGTGCCAGCAGCCCAGGCAATCAGCCCCAGCATTTT. It translates to CASSPGNQPQHF. This chain connects TRBV3-1 (or the pseudogene TRBV3-2) to TRBJ1-5; D is unclear. This CDR3 has 12 residues. V lost 4 bases, J lost 2 bases, and 3 bases lay in between. Germline loops: CDR1 LGHDT, CDR2 YNNKEL (reference sequence).

CDR3 region: CASEEDRGIPYEQYF. The CDR3 DNA is TGCGCCAGTGAAGAGGACAGGGGCATCCCCTACGAGCAGTACTTC. This chain connects TRBV10-2 to TRBJ2-7, with TRBD1 identical over 9 bases. CDR1 is WSHSY and CDR2 is SAAADI in the germline V gene. The CDR3 runs to 15 residues. Unmatched junction bases numbered 11, after V lost 9 bases and J lost 2 bases.

The chain links TRBV5-4 to TRBJ2-3, with D unclear. The germline gives CDR1 SGHNT, CDR2 YYREEE (reference sequence). The CDR3 contains 13 residues. V was cut by 3 bases and J by 1 base, with 6 bases left in between. The CDR3 DNA sequence: TGTGCCAGCAGCTCTCCGGGCACAGATACGCAGTATTTT. Protein sequence: CASSSPGTDTQYF.

This chain joins TRBV25-1 and TRBJ2-7; the match to TRBD1 covers 7 bases. The ends lost 1 base at V and 1 base at J; junction bases unmatched: 7. CDR1 and CDR2 from the germline V gene are MGHDK and SYGVNS. CDR3 length: 16 residues. CDR3 bases: TGTGCCAGCAGTGAATTTTTTGGGACAGATTCCTACGAGCAGTACTTC. As protein: CASSEFFGTDSYEQYF.

This clone showed up just once. The J gene is TRBJ2-5, the V gene TRBV30; the match to TRBD2 covers 8 bases. Germline CDR1 and CDR2: GTSNPN and SVGIG (reference sequence). The V segment lost 1 base and the J segment 7 bases; nucleotides outside the gene matches: 8. This CDR3 is built from 14 residues. The CDR3 sequence: CAWSAGGSSGTQYF. The DNA of the CDR3 is TGTGCCTGGAGTGCGGGGGGGAGCTCGGGGACCCAGTACTTC.

The chain uses TRBV7-8 and TRBJ2-1; D possibly corresponds to TRBD1 (7 bases). Germline V gene lookup returns CDR1 SGHVS and CDR2 FQNEAQ. There are 16 residues in the CDR3. V dropped 5 bases and J dropped 4 bases, with 18 bases sitting between them. CDR3 sequence reads: CASSLIGGTAYNEQFF. The DNA of the CDR3 is TGTGCCAGCAGCCTCATTGGCGGGACAGCTTACAATGAGCAGTTCTTC.

The CDR3 protein is CASSVGSTGQETQYF. CDR3 DNA sequence: TGTGCCAGCAGCGTAGGATCCACAGGCCAAGAGACCCAGTACTTC. The chain recombines TRBV9 with TRBJ2-5, with D perhaps matching TRBD1 (5 bases). The CDR3 has 15 residues. Germline CDR1 and CDR2: SGDLS and YYNGEE. Trimming pared 0 bases from V and 1 base from J, leaving 10 bases between.

V is TRBV6-5 and J is TRBJ1-2, with 8 bases aligning to TRBD1. The CDR3 extends over 13 amino acids. Unmatched junction bases numbered 14, after V lost 6 bases and J lost 14 bases. Germline loops: CDR1 MNHEY, CDR2 SVGAGI. DNA for the CDR3: TGTGCCAGCAGAAGGGACAGGTCGGGCGTTGGGACCTTC. Amino acids: CASRRDRSGVGTF.